These T cell receptor beta chains were read from a single sample in a study of technical replicates of blood from a handful of donors. This table comes from immunoSEQ multiplex PCR, and its TCRdb copy is limited to in-frame clones, with some not included. The table shows roughly 87,000 clones, with approximately 93% occurring only once. The sequenced sample consisted of T cells isolated from PBMCs. The source of these receptors is a human donor in good health. CDR3s include the opening cysteine and the closing phenylalanine or tryptophan. Fields, in order: V gene, J gene, CDR3 protein.

TRBV5-4	TRBJ2-6	CASSRSGTVSSGANVLTF
TRBV4-1	TRBJ2-7	CASSQVPQGTAYEQYF
TRBV5-1	TRBJ2-3	CASSTEGTGGINTQYF
TRBV19	TRBJ2-4	CASSIDGSSGGAKNIQYF
TRBV27	TRBJ2-5	CASTPGPRETQYF
TRBV13	TRBJ2-5	CASSPQGLEETQYF
TRBV25-1	TRBJ2-4	CASQGYINIQYF
TRBV11-2	TRBJ2-2	CASRPIAGSKTGELFF
TRBV27	TRBJ2-3	CASRHPDPGQTTDTQYF
TRBV6-1	TRBJ2-3	CASSEAKPGFTQYF
TRBV2	TRBJ1-2	CASSQDPLANYGYTF
TRBV18	TRBJ1-3	CASSLQGTGNTIYF
TRBV6-1	TRBJ2-1	CASSEQVNEQFF
TRBV2	TRBJ1-4	CASAAGGARIWGGNEKLFF
TRBV6-5	TRBJ1-4	CASSARQSSNEKLFF
TRBV6-5	TRBJ1-4	CAIRDRNEKLFF
TRBV30	TRBJ1-1	CAWSHNTEAFF
TRBV7-3	TRBJ1-2	CASSLSVSGTVTF